This T cell receptor beta chain was profiled in a study of blood T cells in healthy people across ages. Whole-study results and caveats: CMV status of donors was unknown, possibly confounding expanded clonotype changes.

A second PCR, run for about 6 to 11 cycles, used a sample-barcoded 5' primer plus a J-beta primer mix. TCRdb re-derived calls from the 5' RACE reads in MiXCR, one entry per CDR3 protein. The sample holds approximately 1.5 million distinct CDR3 sequences, around 36% seen once. There are a few counts of this clonotype. What it recognizes is unknown. At one end, the junction sequence differs from germline, possibly due to a read error. The donors, all healthy, were Caucasians living in Russia, aged about 6 to 95. Total RNA, at least 5 micrograms per sample, was extracted from PBMCs. The clonotype originates from a woman aged 25-40 years in good health. Sequencing used blood.

CDR3 nucleotide sequence: TGTGCCAGCACTAACCCCACTAGCGGGGGTTACAATGAGCCGTTCTTC. This codes for CASTNPTSGGYNEPFF. The rearrangement uses TRBV6-6 and TRBJ2-1; TRBD2 agrees at 11 bases. The CDR3 extends over 16 amino acids. Germline V gene data show CDR1 as MNHNY and CDR2 as SVGAGI (reference sequence).